These T cell receptor beta chains were read from a single sample in a study of shared T cell receptors in the human thymus. TCRdb's copy holds only in-frame clones and misses some; the assay was immunoSEQ multiplex PCR. Among hundreds of thousands of clones, over 75% were seen once, and the ten largest hold approximately 0.011%. The same data also went into a second study, on human thymus T cells.

The specimen was thymocytes. These receptor sequences come from a boy in the first two years of life with a congenital heart defect. The CDR3 runs from the conserved cysteine through the conserved F or W. Fields, in order: J gene, clone size, V gene, D gene, CDR3 protein, CDR3 DNA. A D gene is named only where the DNA matches it firmly. A clone size is listed for some rows: how often the clone was seen (once, few, many), or a class if it is expanded.

>TRBJ2-7|-|TRBV28|-
CASTRSLTGFNEQYF
TGTGCCAGCACCCGGAGCTTAACAGGGTTCAACGAGCAGTACTTC
>TRBJ2-5|-|TRBV4-2|-
CASSWAYWAAQETQYF
TGTGCCAGCAGCTGGGCTTACTGGGCAGCCCAAGAGACCCAGTACTTC
>TRBJ2-3|-|TRBV13|-
CASSAQAGGTDTQYF
TGTGCCAGCAGCGCCCAAGCGGGCGGCACAGATACGCAGTATTTT
>TRBJ2-3|-|TRBV4-3|-
CASSPGSATSLGDTQYF
TGCGCCAGCAGCCCGGGATCGGCGACATCCTTGGGAGATACGCAGTATTTT
>TRBJ2-3|-|TRBV10-2|TRBD2
CASSTGRASGSSGDTQYF
TGCGCCAGCAGTACGGGGAGGGCTAGCGGGAGTTCGGGGGATACGCAGTATTTT
>TRBJ1-1|-|TRBV29-1|TRBD1
CSVPEGAGEAFF
TGCAGCGTGCCAGAGGGGGCCGGTGAAGCTTTCTTT
>TRBJ2-5|-|TRBV5-1|TRBD2
CASSLELAGPYQETQYF
TGCGCCAGCAGCTTGGAGCTAGCGGGCCCCTACCAAGAGACCCAGTACTTC
>TRBJ1-3|once|TRBV11-2|-
CASSLDLSFWTVSGNTIYF
TGTGCCAGCAGCTTAGATTTAAGTTTTTGGACAGTCTCTGGAAACACCATATATTTT
>TRBJ1-1|-|TRBV7-9|-
CASSTGGHLNTEAFF
TGTGCCAGCAGCACGGGTGGACACTTGAACACTGAAGCTTTCTTT
>TRBJ1-2|-|TRBV7-9|TRBD1
CASSLKAGPGGPYGYTF
TGTGCCAGCAGCCTAAAGGCAGGGCCAGGGGGCCCCTATGGCTACACCTTC
>TRBJ1-5|-|TRBV4-1|-
CASSPESVRGAQPQHF
TGCGCCAGCAGCCCCGAGTCAGTCAGGGGCGCTCAGCCCCAGCATTTT
>TRBJ1-5|-|TRBV6-1|-
CASSGNREQPQHF
TGTGCCAGCAGTGGCAACCGGGAACAGCCCCAGCATTTT
>TRBJ1-2|once|TRBV12-5|-
CALTGTPNYGYTF
TGTGCCCTGACAGGAACCCCTAACTATGGCTACACCTTC
>TRBJ1-5|-|TRBV6-6|-
CATQGHRGNQPQHF
TGTGCCACCCAGGGACACCGCGGCAATCAGCCCCAGCATTTT
>TRBJ2-2|-|TRBV6-6|TRBD2
CASSRLAGTTGELFF
TGTGCCAGCAGTCGACTAGCGGGAACGACCGGGGAGCTGTTTTTT
>TRBJ2-6|-|TRBV11-2|-
CASTGIPTDTGANVLTF
TGTGCCAGCACCGGGATCCCAACGGATACTGGGGCCAACGTCCTGACTTTC
>TRBJ2-6|-|TRBV27|-
CASSPTPPGAGANVLTF
TGTGCCAGCAGCCCGACTCCCCCCGGAGCTGGGGCCAACGTCCTGACTTTC
>TRBJ2-1|-|TRBV28|TRBD2
CASSLRLAGQEQFF
TGTGCCAGCAGTTTAAGGCTAGCGGGTCAGGAGCAGTTCTTC
>TRBJ2-3|-|TRBV4-3|TRBD2
CASSQAAREGEYF
TGCGCCAGCAGCCAAGCAGCGAGGGAGGGCGAGTATTTT
>TRBJ2-7|once|TRBV11-2|TRBD1
CASSSQNWDRGGYEQYF
TGTGCCAGCAGCTCGCAGAACTGGGACAGGGGAGGATACGAGCAGTACTTC
>TRBJ2-5|-|TRBV20-1|-
CSAISETQYF
TGCAGTGCTATATCGGAGACCCAGTACTTC
>TRBJ2-5|-|TRBV11-3|TRBD1
CASSVGTGALETQYF
TGTGCCAGCAGCGTCGGGACAGGGGCTTTGGAGACCCAGTACTTC
>TRBJ2-1|-|TRBV28|TRBD1
CASSPDRGGGDEQFF
TGTGCCAGCAGTCCCGACAGGGGTGGGGGAGATGAGCAGTTCTTC
>TRBJ1-5|-|TRBV11-2|TRBD1
CASSHRQGSNQPQHF
TGTGCCAGCAGCCATCGACAGGGAAGCAATCAGCCCCAGCATTTT
>TRBJ2-1|-|TRBV15|TRBD2
CATSRSKRDRTYNEQFF
TGTGCCACCAGCAGAAGTAAGCGGGACCGCACCTACAATGAGCAGTTCTTC
>TRBJ2-3|-|TRBV4-2|TRBD1
CASSQETGGADTQYF
TGTGCCAGCAGCCAAGAAACAGGGGGCGCAGATACGCAGTATTTT
>TRBJ1-2|-|TRBV7-2|-
CASWRQPYGYTF
TGTGCCAGCTGGAGGCAGCCCTATGGCTACACCTTC
>TRBJ1-3|-|TRBV6-1|-
CASSVEVGREGFSGNTIYF
TGTGCCAGCAGTGTTGAAGTTGGCAGGGAGGGTTTCTCTGGAAACACCATATATTTT
>TRBJ2-1|-|TRBV12-5|TRBD1
CASGLARGLSYNEQFF
TGTGCTAGTGGTTTGGCCAGGGGGCTTTCCTACAATGAGCAGTTCTTC
>TRBJ1-2|few|TRBV19|-
CATGTGVDGYTF
TGTGCCACCGGGACGGGGGTTGATGGCTACACCTTC
>TRBJ2-1|-|TRBV6-4|-
CASSDRHLSSYNEQFF
TGTGCCAGCAGTGACAGACATCTGAGCTCCTACAATGAGCAGTTCTTC
>TRBJ2-1|-|TRBV5-1|-
CASSFYDREQFF
TGCGCCAGCAGCTTCTACGATCGTGAGCAGTTCTTC
>TRBJ2-7|-|TRBV28|TRBD2
CASSLKTSSYEQYF
TGTGCCAGCAGTTTGAAGACTAGCAGCTACGAGCAGTACTTC
>TRBJ1-6|-|TRBV4-2|TRBD1
CASSLPRGTGRNSPLHF
TGTGCCAGCAGTCTTCCCCGCGGGACAGGGAGAAATTCACCCCTCCACTTT
>TRBJ2-1|-|TRBV2|TRBD2
CASSVGTSRYNEQFF
TGTGCCAGCAGTGTCGGGACTAGCCGCTACAATGAGCAGTTCTTC
>TRBJ1-2|-|TRBV28|TRBD1
CASSFSRDRVYGYTF
TGTGCCAGCAGCTTCTCCCGGGACAGGGTCTATGGCTACACCTTC
>TRBJ2-7|-|TRBV27|-
CASSVFPLPYEQYF
TGTGCCAGCAGTGTATTCCCTCTCCCCTACGAGCAGTACTTC
>TRBJ2-1|-|TRBV12-5|-
CASGSNEQFF
TGTGCTAGTGGTTCGAATGAGCAGTTCTTC
>TRBJ2-3|-|TRBV11-1|TRBD1
CASSPPGTGGTDTQYF
TGTGCCAGCAGCCCACCCGGGACAGGGGGCACAGATACGCAGTATTTT
>TRBJ2-4|few|TRBV11-1|-
CASSPRQAERAKNIQYF
TGTGCCAGCAGCCCCAGACAGGCGGAGAGAGCCAAAAACATTCAGTACTTC
>TRBJ2-1|-|TRBV4-2|TRBD2
CASSQDPQGASGRAQSYNEQFF
TGTGCCAGCAGCCAAGACCCACAGGGGGCTAGCGGGAGGGCCCAGTCTTACAATGAGCAGTTCTTC
>TRBJ2-7|-|TRBV9|-
CASTPGTGSYEQYF
TGTGCCAGCACCCCCGGCACAGGGTCCTACGAGCAGTACTTC
>TRBJ2-7|-|TRBV4-3|TRBD1
CASSQDGTGSYEQYF
TGCGCCAGCAGCCAAGACGGGACAGGGTCCTACGAGCAGTACTTC
>TRBJ1-5|few|TRBV27|-
CASRVPRGGGNQPQHF
TGTGCCAGCAGAGTGCCCCGGGGAGGGGGCAATCAGCCCCAGCATTTT
>TRBJ2-1|-|TRBV11-3|TRBD2
CASSYSGRSNEQFF
TGTGCCAGCAGCTACAGCGGGAGAAGCAATGAGCAGTTCTTC
>TRBJ2-5|-|TRBV2|TRBD2
CASSEALGQGTGGQETQYF
TGTGCCAGCAGTGAAGCGCTGGGGCAGGGAACGGGGGGCCAAGAGACCCAGTACTTC
>TRBJ1-1|-|TRBV14|-
CASSQDKTGLNTEAFF
TGTGCCAGCAGCCAAGATAAGACAGGCCTGAACACTGAAGCTTTCTTT
>TRBJ2-1|-|TRBV28|TRBD2
CASSLGVEAGGPSDEQFF
TGTGCCAGCAGTTTAGGGGTGGAAGCGGGAGGGCCCTCCGATGAGCAGTTCTTC
>TRBJ2-6|-|TRBV14|-
CASSQPGVRGANVLTF
TGTGCCAGCAGCCAACCAGGGGTACGGGGGGCCAACGTCCTGACTTTC
>TRBJ1-1|once|TRBV5-1|TRBD1
CASSRTGGIEAFF
TGCGCCAGCAGCAGGACAGGGGGCATTGAAGCTTTCTTT
>TRBJ2-3|-|TRBV13|TRBD2
CASSLAGVRDTQYF
TGTGCCAGCAGCCTAGCGGGAGTGAGAGATACGCAGTATTTT
>TRBJ2-6|-|TRBV2|-
CAVDGVLSSGANVLTF
TGTGCCGTTGACGGGGTACTAAGCTCTGGGGCCAACGTCCTGACTTTC
>TRBJ2-4|-|TRBV6-5|-
CASSYSGASGKNIQYF
TGTGCCAGCAGTTACTCGGGGGCTAGCGGAAAAAACATTCAGTACTTC
>TRBJ2-7|once|TRBV5-4|TRBD2
CASKREVSTYEQYF
TGTGCCAGCAAACGGGAGGTCAGTACCTACGAGCAGTACTTC
>TRBJ1-1|-|TRBV11-3|TRBD1
CASSLEGQGADTEAFF
TGTGCCAGCAGCTTAGAGGGACAGGGGGCGGACACTGAAGCTTTCTTT
>TRBJ2-1|few|TRBV4-1|TRBD2
CASSQATTCLAGRNEQFF
TGCGCCAGCAGCCAAGCCACGACTTGTCTAGCGGGAAGGAATGAGCAGTTCTTC
>TRBJ2-1|-|TRBV30|TRBD2
CAWSATSGVGSYNEQFF
TGTGCCTGGAGTGCAACTAGCGGGGTAGGCTCCTACAATGAGCAGTTCTTC
>TRBJ2-1|-|TRBV5-1|TRBD2
CASSLAPGSGSSPFYNEQFF
TGCGCCAGCAGCTTGGCCCCGGGGAGCGGGAGTTCCCCCTTCTACAATGAGCAGTTCTTC
>TRBJ2-1|-|TRBV7-9|-
CASSLGPQQFF
TGTGCCAGCAGCTTAGGGCCCCAGCAGTTCTTC
>TRBJ2-3|-|TRBV7-2|TRBD2
CASSLEGGPGGGTDTQYF
TGTGCCAGCAGCTTAGAGGGCGGTCCCGGGGGGGGTACAGATACGCAGTATTTT